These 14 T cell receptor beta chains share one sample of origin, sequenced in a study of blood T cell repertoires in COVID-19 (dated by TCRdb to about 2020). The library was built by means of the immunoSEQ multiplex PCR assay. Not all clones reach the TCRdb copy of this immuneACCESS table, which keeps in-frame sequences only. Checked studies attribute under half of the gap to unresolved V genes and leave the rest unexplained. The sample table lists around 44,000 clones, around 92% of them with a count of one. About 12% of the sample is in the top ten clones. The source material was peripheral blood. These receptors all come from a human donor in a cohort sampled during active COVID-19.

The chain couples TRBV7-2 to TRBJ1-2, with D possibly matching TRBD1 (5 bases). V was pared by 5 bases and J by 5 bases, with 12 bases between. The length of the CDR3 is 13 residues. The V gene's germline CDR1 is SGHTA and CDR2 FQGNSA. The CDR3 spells CASSPGGEYGYTF. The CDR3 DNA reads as TGTGCCAGCAGCCCGGGGGGAGAGTATGGCTACACCTTC.

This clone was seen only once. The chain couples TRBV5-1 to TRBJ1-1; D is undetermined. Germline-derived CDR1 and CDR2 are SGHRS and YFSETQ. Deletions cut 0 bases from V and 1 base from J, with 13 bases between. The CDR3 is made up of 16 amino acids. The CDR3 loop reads CASSLVPLGANTEAFF. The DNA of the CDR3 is TGCGCCAGCAGCTTGGTTCCTCTAGGCGCGAACACTGAAGCTTTCTTT.

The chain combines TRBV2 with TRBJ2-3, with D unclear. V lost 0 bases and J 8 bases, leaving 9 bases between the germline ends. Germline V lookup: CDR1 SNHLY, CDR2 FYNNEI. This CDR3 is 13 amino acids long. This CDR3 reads CASSEARLGTQYF. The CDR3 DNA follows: TGTGCCAGCAGTGAAGCGAGACTCGGTACGCAGTATTTT.

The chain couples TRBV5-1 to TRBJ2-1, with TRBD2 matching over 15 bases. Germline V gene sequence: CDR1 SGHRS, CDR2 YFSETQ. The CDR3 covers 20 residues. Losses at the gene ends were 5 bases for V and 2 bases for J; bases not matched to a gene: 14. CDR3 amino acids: CASRDKPGLAGGTAYNEQFF. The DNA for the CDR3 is TGCGCCAGCAGAGACAAACCGGGACTAGCGGGGGGTACTGCCTACAATGAGCAGTTCTTC.

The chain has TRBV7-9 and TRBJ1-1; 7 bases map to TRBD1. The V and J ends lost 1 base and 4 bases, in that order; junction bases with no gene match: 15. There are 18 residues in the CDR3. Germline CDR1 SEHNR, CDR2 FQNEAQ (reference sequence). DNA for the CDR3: TGTGCCAGCAGCTTAGTTGCGCTACAGTCAGGGGGGATCACTGAAGCTTTCTTT. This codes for CASSLVALQSGGITEAFF.

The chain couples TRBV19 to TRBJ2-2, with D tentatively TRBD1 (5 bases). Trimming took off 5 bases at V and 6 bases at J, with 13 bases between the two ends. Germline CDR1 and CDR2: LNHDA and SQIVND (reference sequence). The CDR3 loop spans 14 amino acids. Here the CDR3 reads CASSLQGVAGELFF. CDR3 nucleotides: TGTGCCAGTAGTCTCCAGGGCGTCGCCGGGGAGCTGTTTTTT.

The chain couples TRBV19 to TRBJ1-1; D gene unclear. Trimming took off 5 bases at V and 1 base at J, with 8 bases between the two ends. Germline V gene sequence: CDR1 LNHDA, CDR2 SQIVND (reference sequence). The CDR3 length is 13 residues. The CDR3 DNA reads TGTGCCAGTAGTCCTCGGTGGAACACTGAAGCTTTCTTT. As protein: CASSPRWNTEAFF.

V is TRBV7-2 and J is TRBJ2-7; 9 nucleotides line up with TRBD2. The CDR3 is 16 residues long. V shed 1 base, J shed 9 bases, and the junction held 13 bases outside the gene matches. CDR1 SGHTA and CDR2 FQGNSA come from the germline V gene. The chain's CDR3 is CASSLEAGGPSSVQYF. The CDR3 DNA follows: TGTGCCAGCAGCTTAGAGGCGGGAGGGCCTTCGTCAGTGCAGTACTTC.

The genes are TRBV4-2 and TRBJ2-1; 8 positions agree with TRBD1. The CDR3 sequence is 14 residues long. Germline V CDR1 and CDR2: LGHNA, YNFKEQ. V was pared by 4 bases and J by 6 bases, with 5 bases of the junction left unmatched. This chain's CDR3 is CASSRRTGGNEQFF. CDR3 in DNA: TGTGCCAGCAGCCGACGCACAGGGGGCAATGAGCAGTTCTTC.

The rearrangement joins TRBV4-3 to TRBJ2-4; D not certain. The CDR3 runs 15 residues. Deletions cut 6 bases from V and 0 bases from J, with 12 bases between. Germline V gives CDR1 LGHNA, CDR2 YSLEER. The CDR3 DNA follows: TGCGCCAGCAGTAGCAGCACAATAGCCAAAAACATTCAGTACTTC. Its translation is CASSSSTIAKNIQYF.

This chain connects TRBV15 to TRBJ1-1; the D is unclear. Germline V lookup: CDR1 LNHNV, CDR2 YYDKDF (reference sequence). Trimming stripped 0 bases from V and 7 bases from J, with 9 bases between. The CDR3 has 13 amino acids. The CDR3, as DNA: TGTGCCACCAGCAGAGATGCGGGAAATGAAGCTTTCTTT. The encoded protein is CATSRDAGNEAFF.

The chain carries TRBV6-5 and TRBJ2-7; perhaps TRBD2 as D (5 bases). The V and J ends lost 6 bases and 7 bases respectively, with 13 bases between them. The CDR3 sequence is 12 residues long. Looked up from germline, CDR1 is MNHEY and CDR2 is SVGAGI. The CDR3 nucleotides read TGTGCCAGCAGCCGCCAACCGGGGGAGCAGTACTTC. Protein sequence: CASSRQPGEQYF.

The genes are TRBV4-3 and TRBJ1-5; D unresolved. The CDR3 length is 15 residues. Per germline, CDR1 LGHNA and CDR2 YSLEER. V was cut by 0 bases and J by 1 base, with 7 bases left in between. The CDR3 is CASSQDNRSNQPQHF. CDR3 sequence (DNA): TGCGCCAGCAGCCAAGATAACCGGAGCAATCAGCCCCAGCATTTT.

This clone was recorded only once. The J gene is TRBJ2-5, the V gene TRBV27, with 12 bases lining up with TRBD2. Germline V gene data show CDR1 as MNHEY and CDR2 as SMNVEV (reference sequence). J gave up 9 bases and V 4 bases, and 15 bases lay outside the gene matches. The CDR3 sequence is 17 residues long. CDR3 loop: CASSSERLAGAQMPQYF. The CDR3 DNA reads TGTGCCAGCAGTTCCGAGAGACTAGCGGGGGCGCAGATGCCCCAGTACTTC.